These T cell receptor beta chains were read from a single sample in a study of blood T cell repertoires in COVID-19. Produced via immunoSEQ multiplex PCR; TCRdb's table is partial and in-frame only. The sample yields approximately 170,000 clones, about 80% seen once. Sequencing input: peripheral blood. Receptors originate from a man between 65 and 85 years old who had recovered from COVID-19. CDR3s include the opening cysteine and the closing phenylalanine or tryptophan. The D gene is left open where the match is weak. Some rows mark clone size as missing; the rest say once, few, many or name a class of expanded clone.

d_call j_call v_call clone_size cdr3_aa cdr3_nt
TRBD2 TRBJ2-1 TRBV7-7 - CASSRTSGGENEQFF TGTGCTAGCAGCAGGACTAGCGGGGGTGAGAATGAGCAGTTCTTC
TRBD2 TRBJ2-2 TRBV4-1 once CASSRQGGGLDGELFF TGCGCCAGCAGCCGCCAGGGCGGGGGGTTGGACGGGGAGCTGTTTTTT
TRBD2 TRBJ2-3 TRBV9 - CASSVDPSGTSGSKDTQYF TGTGCCAGCAGCGTTGATCCAAGTGGGACTAGCGGGAGTAAAGATACGCAGTATTTT
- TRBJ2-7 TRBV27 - CASSLLATTYEQYF TGTGCCAGCAGTTTATTAGCTACTACCTACGAGCAGTACTTC
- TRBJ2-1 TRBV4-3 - CASSQPGLGMRMFF TGCGCCAGCAGCCAGCCGGGACTCGGGATGAGGATGTTCTTC
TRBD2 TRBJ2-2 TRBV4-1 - CASSFLPGLAAGELFF TGCGCCAGCAGTTTCCTTCCGGGACTAGCGGCCGGGGAGCTGTTTTTT
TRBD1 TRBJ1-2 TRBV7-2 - CASRPGTEGGYTF TGTGCCAGCAGACCCGGGACAGAGGGTGGCTACACCTTC
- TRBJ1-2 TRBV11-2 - CASSLANPVGYGYTF TGTGCCAGCAGCTTAGCTAACCCGGTTGGCTATGGCTACACCTTC
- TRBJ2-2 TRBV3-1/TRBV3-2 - CASSQGTNTGELFF TGTGCCAGCAGCCAGGGGACTAACACCGGGGAGCTGTTTTTT
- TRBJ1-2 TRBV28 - CASSLDAGLSGYTF TGTGCCAGCAGTTTAGACGCAGGGTTGAGCGGCTACACCTTC